This TCR beta chain was sequenced during a study of T-cell reconstitution after alpha-beta-depleted transplantation in children. This clonotype was recorded at least ten times. The authors prepared the TCRbeta library with unique molecular identifiers. TCRdb itself ran the PCR reads through MiXCR, one entry per CDR3 protein. The table shows around 96,000 distinct CDR3 sequences, with 12% occurring only once. The source is a human donor who donated a stem cell graft to a child with inherited bone marrow failure. Sequences were derived from PBMCs from the stem cell graft donor, sampled from the stem cell graft.

This CDR3 is CASSLVPNTGELFF. The CDR3 bases are TGCGCCAGCAGCTTGGTACCGAACACCGGGGAGCTGTTTTTT. V gene TRBV5-1 combines with J gene TRBJ2-2, with D uncertain. The CDR3 sequence is 14 residues long. V lost 0 bases and J 0 bases, leaving 3 bases between the germline ends. From germline, CDR1 is SGHRS and CDR2 YFSETQ.